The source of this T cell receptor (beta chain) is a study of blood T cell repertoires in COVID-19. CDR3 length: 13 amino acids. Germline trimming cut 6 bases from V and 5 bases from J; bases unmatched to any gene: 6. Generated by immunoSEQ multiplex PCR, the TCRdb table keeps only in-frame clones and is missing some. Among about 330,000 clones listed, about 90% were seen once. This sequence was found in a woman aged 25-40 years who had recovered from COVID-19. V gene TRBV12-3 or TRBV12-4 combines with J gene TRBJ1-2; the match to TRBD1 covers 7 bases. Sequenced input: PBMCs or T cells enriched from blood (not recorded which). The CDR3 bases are TGTGCCAGCAGCCATGACAGGGAGTATGGCTACACCTTC. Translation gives CASSHDREYGYTF.